What follows are 24 T cell receptor beta chains derived from one specimen sequenced in a study of shared clonotypes between healthy human individuals. Repertoires were generated with immunoSEQ multiplex PCR, while TCRdb's copy carries only in-frame clones and drops some. The table shows some 510,000 clones, with approximately 85% occurring only once. Specimen: PBMCs. The source is a woman in her 40s in good health. Some clones in this sample may be carry-over from other donors' samples.

The rearrangement links TRBV7-2 to TRBJ1-2; D gene unclear. The CDR3 is 13 residues long. V was cut by 3 bases and J by 5 bases, with 10 bases left in between. Germline V gives CDR1 SGHTA, CDR2 FQGNSA. In DNA form, the CDR3 reads TGTGCCAGCAGCTTGAACCTATTATATGGCTACACCTTC. Translated: CASSLNLLYGYTF. Based on the CDR3 plus reference TRBV7-2 and TRBJ1-2, the full variable domain is GAGVSQSPSNKVTEKGKDVELRCDPISGHTALYWYRQSLGQGLEFLIYFQGNSAPDKSGLPSDRFSAERTGGSVSTLTIQRTQQEDSAVYLCASSLNLLYGYTFGSGTRLTVV.

This clone was seen more than once but under ten times. V gene TRBV6-6 combines with J gene TRBJ2-5; D call uncertain. The germline CDR1 and CDR2 sequences are MNHNY and SVGAGI (reference sequence). This CDR3 contains 11 residues. V dropped 6 bases and J dropped 5 bases, with 7 bases sitting between them. CDR3 loop: CASSPSETQYF. CDR3 nucleotide sequence: TGTGCCAGCAGCCCCTCGGAGACCCAGTACTTC.

Note on this clone: A far bigger clonotype differs at one base, so this is likely a read error. The same CDR3 also results from other DNA sequences found in this sample. The CDR3 sequence: CASSSGLANEQFF. CDR3 sequence (DNA): TGTGCCAGCAGCTCAGGACTAGCCAATGAGCAGTTCTTC. The chain is built from TRBV7-9 and TRBJ2-1, with 8 bases lining up with TRBD2. This CDR3 has 13 residues. V lost 4 bases, J lost 6 bases, and 2 bases stayed unmatched. Germline CDR1 is SEHNR and CDR2 is FQNEAQ (reference sequence). Using reference TRBV7-9 and TRBJ2-1 for the parts outside the CDR3, the full variable domain is DTGVSQNPRHKITKRGQNVTFRCDPISEHNRLYWYRQTLGQGPEFLTYFQNEAQLEKSRLLSDRFSAERPKGSFSTLEIQRTEQGDSAMYLCASSSGLANEQFFGPGTRLTVL.

V gene TRBV4-1 combines with J gene TRBJ2-5; 10 bases fit TRBD2. Germline CDR1 reads MGHRA; CDR2 reads YSYEKL. V was clipped by 5 bases and J by 2 bases; unmatched bases: 11. This CDR3 is 17 amino acids long. In DNA, the CDR3 is TGCGCCAGCAGCTTATTCACTAGCGGGATGATTCAAGAGACCCAGTACTTC. Translated: CASSLFTSGMIQETQYF.

About this clone itself: The junction differs from germline at one of its ends, possibly a read error. DNA of the CDR3: TGTGCCAGCAGTGAATTGGACTTCTCTGGGGCCAACGTCCTGACTTTC. This translates into CASSELDFSGANVLTF. J is TRBJ2-6 and V is TRBV10-2; D is perhaps TRBD2 (5 bases). The CDR3 runs to 16 residues. Germline V gives CDR1 WSHSY, CDR2 SAAADI.

This clone was recorded once. A read error may be the cause here, since a much bigger clone is one base away. The rearrangement uses TRBV7-9 and TRBJ2-3; D remains ambiguous. This CDR3 spans 14 amino acids. Trimming removed 5 bases from V and 0 bases from J, with 9 bases in between. CDR1 and CDR2 from the germline V gene are SEHNR and FQNEAQ (reference sequence). The CDR3 spells CASSPTASTDTQYF. The CDR3, as DNA: TGTGCCAGCAGCCCGACGGCTAGCACAGATACGCAGTATTTT.

The genes are TRBV28 and TRBJ2-3; no reliable D call. CDR3 length: 13 amino acids. The germline CDR1 and CDR2 sequences are MDHEN and SYDVKM. Trimming cost V 7 bases and J 6 bases, with 14 bases left between them. CDR3: CASTSSAVDTQYF. In DNA, the CDR3 is TGTGCCAGCACCTCCTCCGCGGTGGATACGCAGTATTTT.

This clone occurred once. The chain joins TRBV11-2 to TRBJ2-1, with a possible D match to TRBD2 (6 bases). CDR3 length equals 16 residues. V dropped 5 bases and J dropped 3 bases, with 17 bases sitting between them. Germline CDR1 and CDR2: SGHAT and FQNNGV. The CDR3 sequence is CASSLSIISGYNEQFF. The CDR3 coding sequence is TGTGCCAGCAGCCTTAGTATTATTAGCGGCTACAATGAGCAGTTCTTC.

The genes are TRBV5-1 and TRBJ1-1, with D maybe TRBD1 (6 bases). V gave up 0 bases and J gave up 2 bases, with 17 bases separating them. This CDR3 spans 17 amino acids. CDR1 and CDR2 (germline): SGHRS, YFSETQ. The CDR3 here is CASSLAGGGGRNTEAFF. CDR3 DNA sequence: TGCGCCAGCAGCTTGGCAGGAGGTGGGGGGCGCAACACTGAAGCTTTCTTT.

This clone was seen only a few times. This CDR3 is CASSQDSKAGEFWETQYF. As DNA, the CDR3 is TGCGCCAGCAGCCAAGATTCGAAGGCGGGAGAGTTCTGGGAGACCCAGTACTTC. The V gene is TRBV4-3, the J gene TRBJ2-5; 7 bases fit TRBD2. V was clipped by 0 bases and J by 5 bases; unmatched bases: 15. The CDR3 is made up of 18 amino acids. Germline assignment: CDR1 LGHNA and CDR2 YSLEER.

V usage is TRBV4-2 and J usage is TRBJ2-7, with D perhaps TRBD2 (5 bases). The CDR3 has 16 amino acids. The ends were cut back, 0 bases at V and 3 bases at J, with 15 bases in the middle. Germline V gives CDR1 LGHNA, CDR2 YNFKEQ. DNA for the CDR3: TGTGCCAGCAGCCAAGAAACCGGGGAGAACTACTACGAGCAGTACTTC. Translation: CASSQETGENYYEQYF.

Many counts were recorded for this clone. The rearrangement links TRBV7-8 to TRBJ2-2, with a possible D match to TRBD2 (5 bases). The germline V and J ends were trimmed by 1 base and 7 bases, with 16 bases remaining between them. The CDR3 contains 16 residues. In germline, CDR1 is SGHVS, CDR2 FQNEAQ. For the CDR3, the DNA is TGTGCCAGCAGCTTAGATCCACGAGGGCCTGTCGGGGAGCTGTTTTTT. Translating it yields CASSLDPRGPVGELFF.

The rearrangement links TRBV9 to TRBJ2-1; TRBD2 matches 14 bases. The germline gives CDR1 SGDLS, CDR2 YYNGEE. V gave up 3 bases and J gave up 4 bases; unmatched junction bases: 9. The CDR3 spans 18 residues. This CDR3 is CASSAQGLAGDFYNEQFF. The DNA of the CDR3 is TGTGCCAGCAGCGCCCAGGGACTAGCGGGGGACTTTTACAATGAGCAGTTCTTC.

Here the CDR3 DNA reads TGTGCCAGCAGCTCCCGACAGAGTGAAGCTTTCTTT. As protein: CASSSRQSEAFF. The chain employs TRBV9 and TRBJ1-1, with D possibly matching TRBD1 (5 bases). The germline CDR1 and CDR2 sequences are SGDLS and YYNGEE. V was pared by 4 bases and J by 7 bases, with 11 bases between. CDR3 length equals 12 residues. Filled out from reference TRBV9 and TRBJ1-1, the complete variable domain reads DSGVTQTPKHLITATGQRVTLRCSPRSGDLSVYWYQQSLDQGLQFLIQYYNGEERAKGNILERFSAQQFPDLHSELNLSSLELGDSALYFCASSSRQSEAFFGQGTRLTVV.

This chain uses TRBV10-2 with TRBJ2-1; no clear D gene. The germline gives CDR1 WSHSY, CDR2 SAAADI. The CDR3 is 12 amino acids. Trimming took 4 bases from V and 6 from J, leaving 7 bases between them. CDR3: CASSARSNEQFF. As DNA, the CDR3 is TGCGCCAGCAGTGCACGTAGCAATGAGCAGTTCTTC.

The chain carries TRBV5-6 and TRBJ2-2; D may correspond to TRBD1 or TRBD2 (5 bases each). Looked up from germline, CDR1 is SGHDT and CDR2 is YYEEEE. This CDR3 region has 15 residues. Trimming removed 2 bases at V and 2 bases at J, with 10 bases between. This CDR3 is CASSFGAPNTGELFF. The DNA of the CDR3 is TGTGCCAGCAGCTTCGGGGCCCCAAACACCGGGGAGCTGTTTTTT.

The chain combines TRBV14 with TRBJ1-2, with 8 bases fitting TRBD1. The junction had 16 bases not matched to a gene; V was cut back by 3 bases and J by 7 bases. The germline V gene has CDR1 SGHDN and CDR2 FVKESK. The CDR3 has 17 amino acids. The CDR3 coding sequence is TGTGCCAGCAGCCACCTGTTTCGTGGACAGGGCCTCCGTGGCTACACCTTC. It encodes CASSHLFRGQGLRGYTF.

CDR3 in DNA: TGTGCCAGCAGCCCAACGACAGGGAACACTGAAGCTTTCTTT. Its protein is CASSPTTGNTEAFF. J is TRBJ1-1 and V is TRBV11-2, with a tentative D call TRBD1 (6 bases). CDR1 and CDR2 from the germline V gene are SGHAT and FQNNGV. Trimming shortened V by 5 bases and J by 1 base, and 11 bases separated the two germline ends. This CDR3 contains 14 residues.

The J gene is TRBJ2-1, the V gene TRBV11-2; TRBD1 is a possible D gene (6 bases). The V end was cut by 8 bases, the J end by 8 bases, with 13 bases between. The CDR3 runs to 12 residues. Germline V CDR1 and CDR2: SGHAT, FQNNGV. Written as DNA, the CDR3 is TGTGCCAGCTCCCCTGGGGGCGATGAGCAGTTCTTC. Its translation: CASSPGGDEQFF.

This clone was counted between two and nine times. The identical CDR3 is also encoded by other nucleotide sequences in the sample. The genes are TRBV5-5 and TRBJ2-7; D remains ambiguous. CDR1 SGHKS and CDR2 YYEKEE come from the germline V gene (reference sequence). The CDR3 sequence is 11 residues long. V lost 4 bases and J 4 bases, leaving 6 bases between the germline ends. The CDR3 loop reads CASSPHYEQYF. DNA for the CDR3: TGTGCCAGCAGCCCACATTACGAGCAGTACTTC.

The chain links TRBV28 to TRBJ2-1, with D possibly being TRBD2 (5 bases). The CDR3 loop spans 13 amino acids. Deletions cut 6 bases from V and 7 bases from J, with 13 bases between. CDR1 and CDR2 (germline): MDHEN, SYDVKM. The CDR3: CASSSERTNEQFF. The CDR3 DNA is TGTGCCAGCAGCTCTGAGAGGACTAATGAGCAGTTCTTC.

The J gene is TRBJ1-3, the V gene TRBV6-1, with 9 bases identical to TRBD1. Germline V CDR1 and CDR2: MNHNS, SASEGT. The CDR3 has 14 residues. The junction had 6 bases not matched to a gene; V was cut back by 4 bases and J by 8 bases. The CDR3 coding sequence is TGTGCCAGCAGTGGGGAGGGACAGGGCTACACCATATATTTT. As protein: CASSGEGQGYTIYF.

This clone was seen once. A much larger clone lies one base from this, so it may be a read error. Other DNA sequences in this specimen translate into the identical CDR3. The chain combines TRBV11-1 with TRBJ2-7; D might be TRBD1 (6 bases). Trimming cost V 0 bases and J 0 bases, with 12 bases left between them. Germline V gene data show CDR1 as SGHAT and CDR2 as FQDESV (reference sequence). The CDR3 sequence is 16 residues long. CDR3 nucleotide sequence: TGTGCCAGCAGCTTAGCCAGGGGTCCAAGCTCCTACGAGCAGTACTTC. Protein: CASSLARGPSSYEQYF.

This chain connects TRBV7-8 to TRBJ2-7; TRBD2 matches at 7 bases. The germline V gene encodes CDR1 SGHVS and CDR2 FQNEAQ. This CDR3 spans 16 amino acids. V shed 4 bases and J 0 bases; nucleotides not matched to a gene: 9. CDR3 sequence: CASSSDVVAGSYEQYF. CDR3 bases: TGTGCCAGCAGCTCAGACGTGGTAGCGGGCTCCTACGAGCAGTACTTC. Full variable domain (rest looked up from reference TRBV7-8 and TRBJ2-7): GAGVSQSPRYKVAKRGQDVALRCDPISGHVSLFWYQQALGQGPEFLTYFQNEAQLDKSGLPSDRFFAERPEGSVSTLKIQRTQQEDSAVYLCASSSDVVAGSYEQYFGPGTRLTVT.